The present T cell receptor (beta chain) was sequenced within a study of cytomegalovirus exposure and HLA in healthy donors. The overall study: Within the Caucasian-associated ancestry cluster were around four fifths of the approximately 370 genotyped donors.

The study sampled nominally healthy donors, though unrecorded immune exposures were likely. The CDR3 has 16 residues. Germline loops: CDR1 SGHAT, CDR2 FQNNGV. The ends lost 3 bases at V and 0 bases at J; junction bases unmatched: 5. To note about this clone: Other DNA sequences from this sample encode an identical CDR3 as well.

Use of 60 Vbeta and 13 Jbeta primers characterized the PCR. TCRdb's table, derived via immunoSEQ multiplex PCR, lists solely in-frame clones and lacks some. The sample contains about 160,000 clones, more than 65% of which appear only once. The sequenced sample consisted of PBMCs. This rearrangement joins TRBV11-2 to TRBJ2-3; 8 bases map to TRBD2. The sequence was collected from a man aged 50-59 years in good health and CMV-seropositive. The CDR3 here is CASSFLASGSTDTQYF. The CDR3 nucleotides read TGTGCCAGCAGCTTCTTGGCTAGCGGGAGCACAGATACGCAGTATTTT.